Below are 23 T cell receptor beta chains sequenced from a single sample in a study of blood T cells in healthy people across ages. Through a sample-barcoded 5' primer and a J-beta primer mix, a second PCR was run for roughly 6 to 12 cycles. TCRdb reprocessed the 5' RACE reads with MiXCR, giving one entry per CDR3 protein. The table records about 760,000 distinct CDR3 sequences, more than 50% of them present only once. The sample consisted of blood. Receptors were obtained from a man in his forties in good health.

This clonotype was counted at least ten times. The CDR3: CASSQTGTAGQYF. The CDR3 DNA reads as TGCGCCAGCAGCCAGACAGGGACCGCCGGGCAGTACTTC. The chain carries TRBV4-1 and TRBJ2-4; TRBD1 matches 7 bases. The CDR3 has 13 amino acids. Germline V gene lookup returns CDR1 MGHRA and CDR2 YSYEKL. V shed 3 bases, J shed 13 bases, and the junction held 9 bases outside the gene matches.

In its sample, this clonotype was seen a few times. The chain couples TRBV4-2 to TRBJ2-7; D is perhaps TRBD1 (6 bases). The V end lost 0 bases, the J end lost 2 bases, and 14 bases lay between the germline ends. Germline values: CDR1 LGHNA, CDR2 YNFKEQ. This CDR3 spans 16 amino acids. The chain's CDR3 is CASSQELGAMPYEQYF. The CDR3 DNA follows: TGTGCCAGCAGCCAAGAACTGGGGGCGATGCCCTACGAGCAGTACTTC.

V is TRBV19 and J is TRBJ2-7; possible D gene TRBD2, 5 bases. In germline, CDR1 is LNHDA, CDR2 SQIVND (reference sequence). The length of the CDR3 is 13 residues. Trimming stripped 1 base from V and 6 bases from J, with 10 bases between. The CDR3 coding sequence is TGTGCCAGTAGTATAGCTGAAGGGAGCGAGCAGTACTTC. Amino acid sequence: CASSIAEGSEQYF.

The chain uses TRBV25-1 and TRBJ2-6; tentative D call: TRBD1 (6 bases). The germline V gene has CDR1 MGHDK and CDR2 SYGVNS. With 5 bases removed from V and 4 bases from J, the gap between germline ends came to 12 bases. The CDR3 extends over 15 amino acids. The CDR3: CASSKRGLGANVLTF. The CDR3 nucleotides read TGTGCCAGCAGTAAAAGGGGGTTAGGGGCCAACGTCCTGACTTTC.

The chain joins TRBV24-1 to TRBJ2-7, with no clear D. The CDR3 consists of 15 residues. V shed 5 bases and J shed 5 bases, with 18 bases lying between them. Per germline, CDR1 KGHDR and CDR2 SFDVKD. The CDR3, as DNA: TGTGCCACCAGTGCAAAACGAGGTCGGATTCACGAGCAGTACTTC. The encoded protein is CATSAKRGRIHEQYF.

This chain joins TRBV29-1 and TRBJ2-2; D unresolved. The V and J ends lost 7 bases and 6 bases respectively, with 15 bases between them. CDR3 length: 13 amino acids. Germline values: CDR1 SQVTM, CDR2 ANQGSEA. The DNA for the CDR3 is TGCAGCGCTACTGGGATAAGGGCCGGGGAGCTGTTTTTT. This encodes CSATGIRAGELFF.

J is TRBJ1-1 and V is TRBV29-1; no clear D gene. Germline V gives CDR1 SQVTM, CDR2 ANQGSEA. V lost 5 bases and J lost 1, with 5 bases in between. There are 11 residues in the CDR3. The DNA for the CDR3 is TGCAGCGTTACTAGGAACACTGAAGCTTTCTTT. It is translated as CSVTRNTEAFF.

The chain employs TRBV20-1 and TRBJ1-5, with no clear D. Germline CDR1 DFQATT, CDR2 SNEGSKA (reference sequence). The CDR3 has 15 residues. V was clipped by 3 bases and J by 0 bases, with 12 bases between them. The CDR3 loop is CSASYGLSSNQPQHF. As DNA, the CDR3 is TGCAGTGCTAGTTACGGACTTAGTAGCAATCAGCCCCAGCATTTT.

The CDR3 coding sequence is TGTGCCAGCAGCTTGAGTGGCAGGGAGCTGTTTTTT. It specifies CASSLSGRELFF. The J gene is TRBJ2-2, the V gene TRBV5-5; no reliable D call. There are 12 residues in the CDR3. Germline loops: CDR1 SGHKS, CDR2 YYEKEE (reference sequence). Trimming took 1 base from V and 9 from J, leaving 7 bases between them. Supplemented by reference TRBV5-5 and TRBJ2-2, the full variable domain reads DAGVTQSPTHLIKTRGQQVTLRCSPISGHKSVSWYQQVLGQGPQFIFQYYEKEERGRGNFPDRFSARQFPNYSSELNVNALLLGDSALYLCASSLSGRELFFGEGSRLTVL.

The rearrangement uses TRBV6-2 or TRBV6-3 and TRBJ2-5, with 7 bases matching TRBD2. With the DNA end fitting TRBJ2-7 better, the J assignment may be wrong. Germline CDR1 MNHEY, CDR2 SVGEGT. The CDR3 extends over 14 amino acids. Here the CDR3 reads CASVPRAGVNEQYF. The CDR3 region has the DNA TGTGCCAGCGTCCCACGGGCGGGAGTCAACGAGCAGTACTTC.

The chain is built from TRBV11-2 and TRBJ2-1; D ambiguous. The germline V and J ends were trimmed by 2 bases and 7 bases, with 15 bases remaining between them. From germline, CDR1 is SGHAT and CDR2 FQNNGV. The CDR3 totals 15 residues. The CDR3 DNA sequence: TGTGCCAGCAGCTTAATTAGATCCGGCCCTAATGAGCAGTTCTTC. Amino acid sequence: CASSLIRSGPNEQFF. The full variable domain, its missing parts supplied by reference TRBV11-2 and TRBJ2-1, is EAGVAQSPRYKIIEKRQSVAFWCNPISGHATLYWYQQILGQGPKLLIQFQNNGVVDDSQLPKDRFSAERLKGVDSTLKIQPAKLEDSAVYLCASSLIRSGPNEQFFGPGTRLTVL.

The count of this clonotype is one. This likely comes from a read error, as the CDR3 has no conserved phenylalanine or tryptophan at its end. This chain joins TRBV20-1 and TRBJ2-1; TRBD2 agrees at 10 bases. This CDR3 contains 15 residues. Losses at the gene ends were 5 bases for V and 2 bases for J; bases not matched to a gene: 6. Germline assignment: CDR1 DFQATT and CDR2 SNEGSKA (reference sequence). CDR3 coding DNA: TGCAGTGCTGCGGTAAGCGGGAGGGCCTACAATGAGCAGTTCTTA. Translation gives CSAAVSGRAYNEQFL.

The chain employs TRBV7-9 and TRBJ2-2; 7 nucleotides line up with TRBD1. The CDR3 loop spans 15 amino acids. V lost 4 bases and J lost 3; bases outside the gene matches: 5. Germline CDR1 SEHNR, CDR2 FQNEAQ (reference sequence). The DNA for the CDR3 is TGTGCCAGCAGCTCATGGACAGGAGACACCGGGGAGCTGTTTTTT. It yields the protein CASSSWTGDTGELFF.

V and J are TRBV3-1 and TRBJ2-5; D is ambiguous. The germline V gene encodes CDR1 LGHDT and CDR2 YNNKEL (reference sequence). V lost 0 bases to trimming and J lost 5 bases, with 13 bases between them. The CDR3 sequence is 15 residues long. CDR3 region: CASSQDLGPPETQYF. CDR3 coding DNA: TGTGCCAGCAGCCAAGATCTGGGCCCCCCGGAGACCCAGTACTTC.

The rearrangement joins TRBV14 to TRBJ2-3; 13 positions match TRBD2. CDR1 is SGHDN, CDR2 FVKESK, per germline. J gave up 4 bases and V 4 bases, and 8 bases lay outside the gene matches. The CDR3 is 17 amino acids. CDR3 nucleotides: TGTGCCAGCAGCCGAAGAACTAGCGGGAGGGTTGCAGATACGCAGTATTTT. It yields the protein CASSRRTSGRVADTQYF.

The chain employs TRBV7-8 and TRBJ2-5, with a possible D match to TRBD2 (6 bases). Trimming stripped 3 bases from V and 2 bases from J, with 13 bases between. Germline loops: CDR1 SGHVS, CDR2 FQNEAQ. This CDR3 contains 15 residues. The CDR3 sequence: CASSFRGDSQETQYF. The CDR3 DNA reads TGTGCCAGCAGCTTTCGTGGGGACTCTCAAGAGACCCAGTACTTC.

This chain uses TRBV19 with TRBJ2-4; D is ambiguous. The J call may be faulty, since TRBJ2-7 better matches the DNA end. The germline V gene has CDR1 LNHDA and CDR2 SQIVND (reference sequence). The length of the CDR3 is 13 residues. CDR3 protein: CASSINSMYEQYF. In DNA form, the CDR3 reads TGTGCCAGTAGTATAAATAGTATGTACGAGCAGTACTTC.

The J gene is TRBJ2-3, the V gene TRBV5-1; D is perhaps TRBD1 or TRBD2 (5 bases each). Germline V CDR1 and CDR2: SGHRS, YFSETQ. CDR3 length equals 14 residues. Trimming pared 1 base from V and 4 bases from J, leaving 10 bases between. The CDR3 DNA is TGCGCCAGCAGCTTGCCAGGGACCGCAGATACGCAGTATTTT. Translated, it gives CASSLPGTADTQYF.

The chain links TRBV6-6 to TRBJ1-5; tentatively, D is TRBD1 (6 bases). The V end lost 7 bases, the J end lost 5 bases, and 15 bases lay between the germline ends. The CDR3 has 14 residues. The germline V gene has CDR1 MNHNY and CDR2 SVGAGI (reference sequence). CDR3 region: CASTYGRGDQPQHF. The CDR3 DNA sequence: TGTGCCAGCACCTACGGGAGGGGGGATCAGCCCCAGCATTTT.

This clonotype was seen a few times. The chain employs TRBV7-9 and TRBJ2-5; no definite D call. The CDR3 is made up of 12 amino acids. Germline V CDR1 and CDR2: SEHNR, FQNEAQ (reference sequence). V shed 0 bases and J shed 5 bases, with 4 bases lying between them. The CDR3 DNA reads TGTGCCAGCAGCTTAGCCTACGAGACCCAGTACTTC. Amino acid sequence: CASSLAYETQYF.

The rearrangement uses TRBV28 and TRBJ2-7; 7 bases map to TRBD2. Germline V CDR1 and CDR2: MDHEN, SYDVKM. This CDR3 contains 15 residues. The J segment lost 0 bases and the V segment lost 0 bases, leaving 2 bases of the junction unmatched. The CDR3 is CASSLWGGSSYEQYF. CDR3 bases: TGTGCCAGCAGTTTATGGGGCGGGAGCTCCTACGAGCAGTACTTC.

The chain joins TRBV28 to TRBJ1-5; D gene uncertain. This CDR3 is built from 12 residues. The V and J ends lost 5 bases and 4 bases respectively, with 6 bases between them. Per the germline V gene, CDR1 is MDHEN and CDR2 is SYDVKM. The CDR3 spells CASSTPNQPQHF. The CDR3 bases are TGTGCCAGCAGTACACCTAATCAGCCCCAGCATTTT.

This sequence joins TRBV6-5 and TRBJ1-5; possible D gene TRBD1, 6 bases. The CDR3 has 15 amino acids. CDR1 is MNHEY and CDR2 is SVGAGI in the germline V gene. V was trimmed by 0 bases and J by 5 bases, leaving 11 bases between them. The CDR3 DNA reads as TGTGCCAGCAGTTACTCAGCAGGGGCTGATCAGCCCCAGCATTTT. It is translated as CASSYSAGADQPQHF.